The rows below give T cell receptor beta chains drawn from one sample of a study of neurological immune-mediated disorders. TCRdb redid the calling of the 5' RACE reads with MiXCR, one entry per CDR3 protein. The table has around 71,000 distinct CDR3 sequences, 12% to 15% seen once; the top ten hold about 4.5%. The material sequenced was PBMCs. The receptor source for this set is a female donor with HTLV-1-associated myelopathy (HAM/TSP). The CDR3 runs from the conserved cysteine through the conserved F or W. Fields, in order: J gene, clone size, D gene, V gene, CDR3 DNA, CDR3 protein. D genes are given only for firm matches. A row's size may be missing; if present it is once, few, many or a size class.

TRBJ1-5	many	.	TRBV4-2	TGTGCCAGCAGCCCCACTACGGGGGGGAACCAGCCCCAGCATTTT	CASSPTTGGNQPQHF
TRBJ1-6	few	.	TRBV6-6	TGTGCCAGCAGAACAGACAGTAATTCACCCCTCCACTTT	CASRTDSNSPLHF
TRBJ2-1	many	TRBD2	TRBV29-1	TGCAGCGCTGCGGGGACTAGCGGGGGGGAATACAATGAGCAGTTCTTC	CSAAGTSGGEYNEQFF
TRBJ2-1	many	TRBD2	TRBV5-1	TGCGCCAGCAGGTCCGGGACTAGCGGCCCATACAATGAGCAGTTCTTC	CASRSGTSGPYNEQFF
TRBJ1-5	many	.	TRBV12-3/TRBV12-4	TGTGCCAGCAGATCCGGGTACAATCAGCCCCAGCATTTT	CASRSGYNQPQHF
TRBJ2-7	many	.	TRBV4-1	TGCGCCAGCAGCCAAGAAATTGGGCGCAAAACCTACGAGCAGTACTTC	CASSQEIGRKTYEQYF
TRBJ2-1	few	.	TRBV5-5	TGTGCCAGCAGCTTAGTCGACAGCTCCTACAATGAGCAGTTCTTC	CASSLVDSSYNEQFF
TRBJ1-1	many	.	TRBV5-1	TGCGCCAGCAGCTTTGGACTGAGTAACACTGAAGCTTTCTTT	CASSFGLSNTEAFF
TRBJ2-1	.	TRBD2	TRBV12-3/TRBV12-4	TGTGCCAGCAGTAAAAGCGGGGGGGGCTACAATGAGCAGTTCTTC	CASSKSGGGYNEQFF
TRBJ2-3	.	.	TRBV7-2	TGTGCCAGCAGCTTAGCAAGGGGCAACAGCTTCACAGATACGCAGTATTTT	CASSLARGNSFTDTQYF
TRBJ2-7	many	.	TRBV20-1	TGCAGTGCTAGAGATAGGCTGGGGGCGGGCGAGCAGTACTTC	CSARDRLGAGEQYF
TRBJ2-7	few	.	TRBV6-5	TGTGCCAGCATCGAAGGATCGAGCTCCTACGAGCAGTACTTC	CASIEGSSSYEQYF
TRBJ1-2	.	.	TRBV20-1	TGCAGTGCTACCCGGGATGAGGGAGATAACTATGGCTACACCTTC	CSATRDEGDNYGYTF
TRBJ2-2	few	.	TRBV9	TGTGCCAGCAGCGTTCAAACAGGCACCGGGGAGCTGTTTTTT	CASSVQTGTGELFF
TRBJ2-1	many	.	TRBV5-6	TGTGCCAGCAGCTTCCACGGTTTTGGCAATGAGCAGTTCTTC	CASSFHGFGNEQFF
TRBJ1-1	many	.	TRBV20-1	TGCAGGTCAGAAGGGTGGGGAACTGAAGCTTTCTTT	CRSEGWGTEAFF
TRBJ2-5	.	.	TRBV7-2	TGTGCCAGCAGCTTAATTTCCGTTAGGGAGACCCAGTACTTC	CASSLISVRETQYF
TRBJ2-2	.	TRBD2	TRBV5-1	TGCGCCAGCAGCTTGGAAGCTAGCGGGGGGACCGCGAACACAGGGGAGCTGTTTTTT	CASSLEASGGTANTGELFF
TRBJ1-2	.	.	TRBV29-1	TGCAGCGTTGAAACAGAGATCTTTAACTATGGCTACACCTTC	CSVETEIFNYGYTF
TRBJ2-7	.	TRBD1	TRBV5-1	TGCACCGGCAGCTTCTACCCGGGACAGCTTTTCGAGCAGTACTTC	CTGSFYPGQLFEQYF
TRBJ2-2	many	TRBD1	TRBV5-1	TGCGCCAGCAGCCCCGGACAGGCGGGCACCGGGGAGCTGTTTTTT	CASSPGQAGTGELFF
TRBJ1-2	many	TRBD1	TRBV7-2	TGTGCCAGCAGCTTGACAGGGAATGGCTATGGCTACACCTTC	CASSLTGNGYGYTF
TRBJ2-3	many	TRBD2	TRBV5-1	TGCGCCAGCAGCTGGGGACTAGCAGATACGCAGTATTTT	CASSWGLADTQYF
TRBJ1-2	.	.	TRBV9	TGTGCCAGCAGCGTAAGTGTTGGGGTTGACTATGGCTACACCTTC	CASSVSVGVDYGYTF
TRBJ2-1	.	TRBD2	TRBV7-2	TGTGCCAGCAGCTTAGTCGCGGGGGGCGAGGGGAGGTGGAATGAGCAGTTCTTC	CASSLVAGGEGRWNEQFF
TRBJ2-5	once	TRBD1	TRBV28	TGTGCCAGCAGTCCTCACAGGGGGCCGGGGCAAGAGACCCAGTACTTC	CASSPHRGPGQETQYF
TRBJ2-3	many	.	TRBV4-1	TGCGCCAGCAGCCAGGGGGCGGGGGCCGATACGCAGTATTTT	CASSQGAGADTQYF
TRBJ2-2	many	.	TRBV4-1	TGCGCCAGCAGCCAAGAGATCAGAACCGGGGAGCTGTTTTTT	CASSQEIRTGELFF
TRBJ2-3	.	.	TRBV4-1	TGCGCCAGCAGCCCCCTAAAGGACGGGTCCACAGATACGCAGTATTTT	CASSPLKDGSTDTQYF
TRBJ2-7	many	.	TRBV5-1	TGCGCCAGCAGCTTGTGGGAGCAGTACTTC	CASSLWEQYF
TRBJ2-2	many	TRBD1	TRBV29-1	TGCAGCGGACAGGGGGCGTTCACCGGGGAGCTGTTTTTT	CSGQGAFTGELFF
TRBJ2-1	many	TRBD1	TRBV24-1	TGTGCCACCAGTGATCCCCCGGGACAGGGGGGGCGAGGGTTAGTAAGGAATGAGCAGTTCTTC	CATSDPPGQGGRGLVRNEQFF
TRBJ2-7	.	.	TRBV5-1	TGCGCCAGCAGCTTGGGAGGGAAAGGGGTTTCAGAGCAGTACTTC	CASSLGGKGVSEQYF
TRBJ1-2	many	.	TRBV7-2	TGTGCCAGCAGCCCCAACAGGGACTATGGCTACACCTTC	CASSPNRDYGYTF
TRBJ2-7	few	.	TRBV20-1	TGCAGTGCCCGGAGTTCGGGGTACGGCGCCGAGCAGTACTTC	CSARSSGYGAEQYF
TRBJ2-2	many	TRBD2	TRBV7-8	TGTGCCAGCAGCTCAACCCTAGCGGCCACCGGGGAGCTGTTTTTT	CASSSTLAATGELFF
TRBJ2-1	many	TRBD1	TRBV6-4	TGTGCCAGCGCGACAGGGCCCTGGGATGAGCAGTTCTTC	CASATGPWDEQFF
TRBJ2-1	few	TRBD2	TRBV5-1	TGCGCCAGCAGCCGGACTAGCGGGGGGGCCACTTCCTACAATGAGCAGTTCTTC	CASSRTSGGATSYNEQFF
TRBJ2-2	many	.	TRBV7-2	TGTGCCAGCAGCCAGATGGGGGGCCCCGGGGAGCTGTTTTTT	CASSQMGGPGELFF
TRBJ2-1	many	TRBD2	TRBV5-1	TGCGCCAGCAGCTTGGCCAGAAGCGGGGGGGGAAATGAGCAGTTCTTC	CASSLARSGGGNEQFF
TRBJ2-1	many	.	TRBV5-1	TGCGCCAGCAGCAGCGACCGGGATCGACCGGGGAATGAGCAGTTCTTC	CASSSDRDRPGNEQFF
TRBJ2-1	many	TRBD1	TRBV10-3	TGTGCCATCAGTGGGACGACAGGGGCAAACAATGAGCAGTTCTTC	CAISGTTGANNEQFF
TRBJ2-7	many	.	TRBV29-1	TGCAGCGCCTGGGACAACTGGGGGCAGTACTTC	CSAWDNWGQYF
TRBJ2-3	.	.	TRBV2	TGTGCCAGCAGTGATTCAGACAGTATCACAGATACGCAGTATTTT	CASSDSDSITDTQYF
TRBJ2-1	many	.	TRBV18	TGTGCCAGCTCAACCGGGACCCCACCCAATGAGCAGTTCTTC	CASSTGTPPNEQFF
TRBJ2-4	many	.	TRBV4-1	TGCGCCAGCAGCAGGCCTCTAGCCAAAAACATTCAGTACTTC	CASSRPLAKNIQYF